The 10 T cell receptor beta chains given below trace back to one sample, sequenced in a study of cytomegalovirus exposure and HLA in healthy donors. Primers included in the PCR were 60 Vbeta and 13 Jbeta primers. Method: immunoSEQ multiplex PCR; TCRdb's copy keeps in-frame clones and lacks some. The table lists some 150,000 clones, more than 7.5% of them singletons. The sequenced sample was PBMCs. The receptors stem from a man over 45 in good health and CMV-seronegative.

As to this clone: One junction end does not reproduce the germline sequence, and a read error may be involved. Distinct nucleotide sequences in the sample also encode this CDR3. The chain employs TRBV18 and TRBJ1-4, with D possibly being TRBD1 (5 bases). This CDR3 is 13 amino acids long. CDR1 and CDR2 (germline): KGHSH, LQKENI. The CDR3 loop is CASSPRTSEKLFF. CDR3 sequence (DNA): TGTGCCAGCTCACCAAGGACATCTGAAAAGCTGTTTTTT.

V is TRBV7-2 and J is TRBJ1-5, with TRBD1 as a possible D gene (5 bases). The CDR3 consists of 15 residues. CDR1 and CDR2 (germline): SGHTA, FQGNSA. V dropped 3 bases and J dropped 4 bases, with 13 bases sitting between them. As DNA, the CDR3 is TGTGCCAGCAGCTTGGCGGGGGTGATTAATCAGCCCCAGCATTTT. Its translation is CASSLAGVINQPQHF.

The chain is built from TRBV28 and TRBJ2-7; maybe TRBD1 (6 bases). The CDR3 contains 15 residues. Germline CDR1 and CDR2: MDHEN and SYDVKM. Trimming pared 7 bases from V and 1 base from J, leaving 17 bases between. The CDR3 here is CASTPGVGSSYEQYF. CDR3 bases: TGTGCCAGCACGCCAGGGGTCGGTAGTTCCTACGAGCAGTACTTC. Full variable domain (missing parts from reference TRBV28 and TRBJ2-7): DVKVTQSSRYLVKRTGEKVFLECVQDMDHENMFWYRQDPGLGLRLIYFSYDVKMKEKGDIPEGYSVSREKKERFSLILESASTNQTSMYLCASTPGVGSSYEQYFGPGTRLTVT.

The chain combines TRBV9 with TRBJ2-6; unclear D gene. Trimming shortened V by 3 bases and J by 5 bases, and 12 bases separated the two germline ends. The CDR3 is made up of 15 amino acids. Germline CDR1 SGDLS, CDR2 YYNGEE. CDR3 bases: TGTGCCAGCAGCGCAAACAGCAACAGGGCCAACGTCCTGACTTTC. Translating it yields CASSANSNRANVLTF.

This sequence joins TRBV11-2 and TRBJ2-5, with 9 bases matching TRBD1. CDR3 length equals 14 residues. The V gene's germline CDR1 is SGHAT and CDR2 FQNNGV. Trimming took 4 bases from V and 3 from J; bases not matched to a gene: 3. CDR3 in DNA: TGTGCCAGCAGCTGGACAGGGGTAGAAGAGACCCAGTACTTC. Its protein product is CASSWTGVEETQYF.

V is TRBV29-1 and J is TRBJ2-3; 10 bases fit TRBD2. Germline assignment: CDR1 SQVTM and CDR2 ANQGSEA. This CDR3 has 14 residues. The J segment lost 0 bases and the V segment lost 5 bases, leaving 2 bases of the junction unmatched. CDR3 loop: CSVTTSGSTDTQYF. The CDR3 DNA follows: TGCAGCGTTACGACTAGCGGGAGCACAGATACGCAGTATTTT.

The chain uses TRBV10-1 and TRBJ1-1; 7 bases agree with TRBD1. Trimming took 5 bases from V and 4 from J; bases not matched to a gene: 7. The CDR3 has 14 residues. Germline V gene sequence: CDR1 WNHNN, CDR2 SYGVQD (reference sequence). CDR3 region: CASSPTTGATEAFF. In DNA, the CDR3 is TGCGCCAGCAGTCCTACCACAGGGGCCACTGAAGCTTTCTTT.

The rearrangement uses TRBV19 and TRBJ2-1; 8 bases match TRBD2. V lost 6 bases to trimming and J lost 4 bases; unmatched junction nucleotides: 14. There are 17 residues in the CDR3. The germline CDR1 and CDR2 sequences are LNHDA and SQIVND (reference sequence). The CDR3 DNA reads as TGTGCCAGTAGCATCGGGGCTCCTAGCGGGCCATACAATGAGCAGTTCTTC. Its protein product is CASSIGAPSGPYNEQFF.

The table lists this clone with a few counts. CDR3 nucleotides: TGTGCCAGTAGTATTGTACTCGACACAGATACGCAGTATTTT. Translated, it gives CASSIVLDTDTQYF. V is TRBV19 and J is TRBJ2-3; D uncertain. The V end lost 3 bases, the J end lost 2 bases, and 9 bases lay between the germline ends. The CDR3 is made up of 14 amino acids. Per germline, CDR1 LNHDA and CDR2 SQIVND (reference sequence).

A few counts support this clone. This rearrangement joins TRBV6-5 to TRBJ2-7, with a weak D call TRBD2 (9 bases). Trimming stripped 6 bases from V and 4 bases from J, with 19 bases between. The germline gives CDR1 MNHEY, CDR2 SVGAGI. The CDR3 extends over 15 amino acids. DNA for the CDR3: TGTGCCAGCAGCCGCAGGGGGCGGGAGGGTTACGAGCAGTACTTC. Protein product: CASSRRGREGYEQYF.